Listed below are T cell receptor beta chains from one sample, sequenced in a study of shared clonotypes between healthy human individuals. Sequencing used immunoSEQ multiplex PCR; TCRdb keeps in-frame clones, though not all of them. Of roughly 1 million clones listed, roughly 80% are singletons. The sequencing sample was made of memory CD4+ T cells sorted from blood. All receptors derive from a young man in good health. Each CDR3 is given with its conserved first and last residue. Each record gives: V gene, clone size, J gene, D gene, CDR3 protein, CDR3 DNA. The D gene is left open where the match is weak. Size values are once, few and many counts, or a class for expanded clones, and some rows have none.

TRBV7-2	.	TRBJ1-3	TRBD1	CASSAGQSSGNTIYF	TGTGCCAGCAGCGCGGGACAGAGCTCTGGAAACACCATATATTTT
TRBV7-9	.	TRBJ2-1	TRBD2	CASSSAGTRTYNEQFF	TGTGCCAGCAGCTCAGCCGGGACTAGAACCTACAATGAGCAGTTCTTC
TRBV5-1	.	TRBJ1-1	.	CASSGVPPGAVAMNTEAFF	TGCGCCAGCAGCGGCGTGCCCCCAGGGGCAGTAGCCATGAACACTGAAGCTTTCTTT
TRBV5-6	.	TRBJ1-1	.	CASSLGGVGFGTEAFF	TGTGCCAGCAGCTTGGGCGGGGTTGGGTTCGGCACTGAAGCTTTCTTT
TRBV30	.	TRBJ1-3	TRBD1	CAWVPGGPGNTIYF	TGTGCCTGGGTCCCAGGGGGCCCTGGAAACACCATATATTTT
TRBV4-1	.	TRBJ1-5	.	CASSQDRYAGGNQPQHF	TGCGCCAGCAGCCAAGATCGGTACGCAGGTGGCAATCAGCCCCAGCATTTT
TRBV6-5	few	TRBJ1-2	.	CASRLRGEADYGYTF	TGTGCCAGCAGGTTACGTGGGGAGGCGGACTATGGCTACACCTTC
TRBV6-6	once	TRBJ2-3	.	CASRRGLWDTQYF	TGTGCCAGCAGGCGGGGTCTATGGGATACGCAGTATTTT
TRBV10-3	.	TRBJ1-1	.	CAIRVDKNTEAFF	TGTGCCATCAGGGTAGACAAGAACACTGAAGCTTTCTTT
TRBV7-2	.	TRBJ2-5	TRBD2	CASSSSGRAEETQYF	TGTGCCAGCAGCTCTAGCGGGAGGGCTGAGGAGACCCAGTACTTC
TRBV9	.	TRBJ2-1	.	CASSVVFSEQFF	TGTGCCAGCAGCGTAGTTTTTAGTGAGCAGTTCTTC
TRBV28	.	TRBJ1-2	.	CASRTPNYGYTF	TGTGCCAGCAGGACCCCTAACTATGGCTACACCTTC
TRBV7-8	.	TRBJ2-2	TRBD2	CASSFYVAGGTGELFF	TGTGCCAGCAGCTTCTATGTAGCGGGGGGAACCGGGGAGCTGTTTTTT
TRBV11-3	.	TRBJ2-3	TRBD1	CASSSRQGGTDTQYF	TGTGCCAGCAGCTCTAGACAGGGGGGCACAGATACGCAGTATTTT
TRBV11-2	.	TRBJ2-5	.	CASSLAGGSKETQYF	TGTGCCAGCAGCCTCGCGGGTGGGAGTAAAGAGACCCAGTACTTC
TRBV6-1	.	TRBJ1-3	.	CASSEGASWKPGNTIYF	TGTGCCAGCAGTGAAGGGGCCTCTTGGAAACCTGGAAACACCATATATTTT
TRBV28	once	TRBJ1-5	.	CASSLTGSNQPQHF	TGTGCCAGCAGTCTCACAGGGTCCAATCAGCCCCAGCATTTT
TRBV19	few	TRBJ1-1	.	CASSIGRVVNTEAFF	TGTGCCAGTAGCATCGGTCGGGTTGTGAACACTGAAGCTTTCTTT
TRBV4-3	many	TRBJ2-7	.	CASSQQTGPYEQYF	TGCGCCAGCAGCCAACAAACCGGACCTTACGAGCAGTACTTC
TRBV10-3	.	TRBJ1-4	.	CAISAAVKDEKLFF	TGTGCCATCAGTGCCGCGGTAAAGGATGAAAAACTGTTTTTT
TRBV4-1	.	TRBJ2-7	TRBD1	CASSLRDRDSSEQYF	TGCGCCAGCAGCCTCCGGGACAGGGACTCTTCGGAGCAGTACTTC
TRBV2	.	TRBJ1-2	.	CASTRAGGYTF	TGTGCCAGCACCCGAGCAGGTGGCTACACCTTC
TRBV4-1	.	TRBJ2-7	.	CASSQGYPGHKKGQYF	TGCGCCAGCAGCCAAGGATATCCGGGACATAAAAAGGGGCAGTACTTC
TRBV5-1	.	TRBJ2-7	TRBD2	CASSTHRGGEQYF	TGCGCCAGCAGCACCCATCGGGGGGGCGAGCAGTACTTC
TRBV6-1	.	TRBJ2-4	.	CASRSLKENIQYF	TGTGCCAGCAGAAGTCTTAAGGAGAACATTCAGTACTTC
TRBV5-4	.	TRBJ2-1	.	CASSLGGEAAYNEQFF	TGTGCCAGCAGCTTGGGGGGCGAAGCGGCCTACAATGAGCAGTTCTTC
TRBV30	.	TRBJ2-2	TRBD2	CARSGANTGELFF	TGTGCCAGGAGCGGGGCGAACACCGGGGAGCTGTTTTTT